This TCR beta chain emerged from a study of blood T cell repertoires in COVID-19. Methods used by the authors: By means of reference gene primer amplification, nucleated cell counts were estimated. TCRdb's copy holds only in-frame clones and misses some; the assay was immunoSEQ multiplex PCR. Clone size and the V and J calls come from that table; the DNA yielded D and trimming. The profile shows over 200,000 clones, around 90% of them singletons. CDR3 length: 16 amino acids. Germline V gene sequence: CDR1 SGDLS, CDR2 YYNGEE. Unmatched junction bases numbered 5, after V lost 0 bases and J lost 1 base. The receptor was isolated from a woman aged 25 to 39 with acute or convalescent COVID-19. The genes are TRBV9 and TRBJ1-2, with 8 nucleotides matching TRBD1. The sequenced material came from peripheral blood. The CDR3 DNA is TGTGCCAGCAGCGTAGGACAGGGGAAGGGTAACTATGGCTACACCTTC. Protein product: CASSVGQGKGNYGYTF.